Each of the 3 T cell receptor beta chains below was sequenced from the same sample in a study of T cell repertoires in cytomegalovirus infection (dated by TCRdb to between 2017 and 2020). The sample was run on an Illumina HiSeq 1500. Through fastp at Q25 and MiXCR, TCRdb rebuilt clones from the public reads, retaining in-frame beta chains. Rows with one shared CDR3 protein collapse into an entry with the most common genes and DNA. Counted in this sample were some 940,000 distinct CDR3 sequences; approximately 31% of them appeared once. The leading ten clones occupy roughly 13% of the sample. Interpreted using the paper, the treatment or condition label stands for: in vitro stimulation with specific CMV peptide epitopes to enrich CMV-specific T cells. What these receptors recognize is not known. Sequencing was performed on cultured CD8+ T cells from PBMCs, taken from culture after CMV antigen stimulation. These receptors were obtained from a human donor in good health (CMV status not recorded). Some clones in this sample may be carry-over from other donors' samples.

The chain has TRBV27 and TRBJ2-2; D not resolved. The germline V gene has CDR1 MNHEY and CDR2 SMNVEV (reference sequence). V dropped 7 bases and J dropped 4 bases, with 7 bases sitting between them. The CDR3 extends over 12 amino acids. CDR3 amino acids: CASTESTGELFF. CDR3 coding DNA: TGTGCCAGCACGGAATCCACCGGGGAGCTGTTTTTT.

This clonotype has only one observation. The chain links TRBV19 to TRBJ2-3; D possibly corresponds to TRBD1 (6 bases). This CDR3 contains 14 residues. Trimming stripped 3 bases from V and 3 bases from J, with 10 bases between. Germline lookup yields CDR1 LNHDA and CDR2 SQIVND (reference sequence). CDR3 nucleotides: TGTGCCAGTAGTATGCCAGGGGCTACAGATACGCAGTATTTT. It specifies CASSMPGATDTQYF.

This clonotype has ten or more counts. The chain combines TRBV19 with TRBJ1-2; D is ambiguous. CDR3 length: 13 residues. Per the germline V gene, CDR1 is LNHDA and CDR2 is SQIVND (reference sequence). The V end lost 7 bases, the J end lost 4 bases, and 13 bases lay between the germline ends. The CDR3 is CASTDTQGYGYTF. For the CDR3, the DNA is TGTGCCAGTACTGACACCCAAGGCTATGGCTACACCTTC.